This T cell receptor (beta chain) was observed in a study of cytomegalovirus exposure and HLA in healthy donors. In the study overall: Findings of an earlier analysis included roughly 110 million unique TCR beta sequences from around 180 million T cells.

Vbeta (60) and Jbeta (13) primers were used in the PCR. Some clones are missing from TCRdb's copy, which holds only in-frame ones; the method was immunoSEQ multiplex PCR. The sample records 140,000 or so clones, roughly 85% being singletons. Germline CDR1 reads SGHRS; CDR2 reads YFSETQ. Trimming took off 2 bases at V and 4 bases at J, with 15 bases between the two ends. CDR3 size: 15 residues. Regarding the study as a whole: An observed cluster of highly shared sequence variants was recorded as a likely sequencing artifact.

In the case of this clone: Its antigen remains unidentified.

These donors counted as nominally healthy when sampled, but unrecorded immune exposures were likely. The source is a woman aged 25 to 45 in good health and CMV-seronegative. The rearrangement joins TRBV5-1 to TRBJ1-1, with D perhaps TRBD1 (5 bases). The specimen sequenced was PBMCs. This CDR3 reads CASSFLGGVSTEAFF. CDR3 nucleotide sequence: TGCGCCAGCAGCTTCCTCGGGGGGGTCAGCACTGAAGCTTTCTTT.